These 10 T cell receptor beta chains were all obtained from the same sample, sequenced in a study of response to subunit inactivated influenza vaccine. TCRdb processed the RT-PCR reads anew with MiXCR; each CDR3 protein has one entry. Altogether 500,000 to 600,000 distinct CDR3 sequences are present, roughly 12% being singletons, with the ten largest covering about 10%. The sample in question was PBMCs from blood, obtained on the day of vaccination. These receptors all stem from a man aged 50-60 years who received an inactivated influenza vaccine.

The genes are TRBV7-9 and TRBJ2-5; D uncertain. The V and J ends lost 6 bases and 5 bases respectively, with 16 bases between them. Germline V gene data show CDR1 as SEHNR and CDR2 as FQNEAQ (reference sequence). The CDR3 runs 14 residues. The CDR3 loop is CASRESVPRETQYF. The CDR3 DNA reads TGTGCCAGCAGGGAATCTGTCCCGCGGGAGACCCAGTACTTC.

This chain uses TRBV5-1 with TRBJ1-1, with 10 bases aligning to TRBD1. The CDR3 is 18 amino acids. Germline CDR1 reads SGHRS; CDR2 reads YFSETQ. J gave up 3 bases and V 4 bases, and 15 bases lay outside the gene matches. As DNA, the CDR3 is TGCGCCAGCAGCGACAGGGACAGGGGTTTGGTATCGGACACTGAAGCTTTCTTT. As protein: CASSDRDRGLVSDTEAFF.

This clonotype was detected many times. This chain connects TRBV6-1 to TRBJ2-3; 7 positions agree with TRBD2. CDR1 MNHNS and CDR2 SASEGT come from the germline V gene. V lost 6 bases to trimming and J lost 2 bases; unmatched junction nucleotides: 2. This CDR3 comprises 13 residues. The CDR3 is CASRLAVTDTQYF. CDR3 DNA sequence: TGTGCCAGCAGGCTAGCGGTCACAGATACGCAGTATTTT.

This clonotype was counted ten times or more. The rearrangement joins TRBV4-2 to TRBJ2-7; a weak D match, TRBD2 (5 bases). The CDR3 runs 15 residues. V lost 4 bases to trimming and J lost 4 bases, with 17 bases between them. Per the germline V gene, CDR1 is LGHNA and CDR2 is YNFKEQ. The CDR3 DNA follows: TGTGCCAGCAGCCGAGGAGGCCAAGGGATTTACGAGCAGTACTTC. This encodes CASSRGGQGIYEQYF.

The chain couples TRBV21-1 to TRBJ1-1. TRBV21-1 is an annotated pseudogene. The CDR3 runs to 15 residues. Here the CDR3 reads CASSKGRGMNTEAFF. For the CDR3, the DNA is TGTGCCAGCAGCAAAGGGAGGGGAATGAACACTGAAGCTTTCTTT.

This clonotype turned up a few times. The J gene is TRBJ1-1, the V gene TRBV5-1, with 10 bases aligning to TRBD1. With 4 bases clipped from V and 4 bases from J, the junction kept 7 bases outside the gene matches. This CDR3 has 15 residues. Germline V gene data show CDR1 as SGHRS and CDR2 as YFSETQ. Written as DNA, the CDR3 is TGCGCCAGCAGCCTGACAGGGGGCGAGTTCACTGAAGCTTTCTTT. Amino acid sequence: CASSLTGGEFTEAFF.

The chain couples TRBV12-3 or TRBV12-4 to TRBJ1-3; 9 nucleotides align to TRBD1. The J segment lost 2 bases and the V segment lost 6 bases, leaving 2 bases of the junction unmatched. CDR3 length: 14 amino acids. CDR3 nucleotides: TGTGCCAGCAGAGGACAGGGGACTGGAAACACCATATATTTT. Its translation: CASRGQGTGNTIYF.

This chain links TRBV9 with TRBJ2-7, with D perhaps matching TRBD1 or TRBD2 (5 bases each). Per germline, CDR1 SGDLS and CDR2 YYNGEE. The CDR3 consists of 14 residues. The ends were cut back, 4 bases at V and 2 bases at J, with 13 bases in the middle. DNA for the CDR3: TGTGCCAGCAGCCCAGGGACGGTTACCTACGAGCAGTACTTC. Translated: CASSPGTVTYEQYF.

The table lists this clonotype with a few counts. The V and J genes are TRBV12-3 or TRBV12-4 and TRBJ2-5; D remains ambiguous. CDR3 length equals 17 residues. Deletions cut 6 bases from V and 0 bases from J, with 20 bases between. The CDR3 here is CASSAPRTLTYQETQYF. In DNA, the CDR3 is TGTGCCAGCAGCGCCCCTCGGACCCTTACGTACCAAGAGACCCAGTACTTC.

This clonotype has only a few counts. The chain joins TRBV19 to TRBJ2-1; no clear D gene. Germline V gene lookup returns CDR1 LNHDA and CDR2 SQIVND (reference sequence). This CDR3 spans 15 amino acids. V was trimmed by 0 bases and J by 5 bases, leaving 11 bases between them. This CDR3 reads CASSIEWPANNEQFF. The CDR3 nucleotides are TGTGCCAGTAGTATAGAGTGGCCAGCGAACAATGAGCAGTTCTTC.